The 27 T cell receptor beta chains presented below share a single source sample, sequenced in a study of shared clonotypes between healthy human individuals. TCRdb's table, derived via immunoSEQ multiplex PCR, lists solely in-frame clones and lacks some. The profile shows roughly 2.2 million clones, 80% to 95% of them singletons. Input material: naive CD4+ T cells from PBMCs. Subset given: CD45RA+ positively selected. These receptor sequences come from a man aged 18-30 years in good health. Some clones in this sample may be carry-over from other donors' samples.

This rearrangement joins TRBV7-2 to TRBJ2-3; weak D call: TRBD2 (5 bases). Trimming took 2 bases from V and 2 from J, leaving 8 bases between them. CDR1 and CDR2 from the germline V gene are SGHTA and FQGNSA. The CDR3 is 14 residues long. CDR3 sequence: CASSLFGDTDTQYF. The CDR3, as DNA: TGTGCCAGCAGCTTATTCGGGGACACAGATACGCAGTATTTT.

V and J are TRBV28 and TRBJ1-2; D call uncertain. CDR1 is MDHEN and CDR2 is SYDVKM in the germline V gene. The V end was cut by 2 bases, the J end by 1 base, with 5 bases between. The CDR3 loop spans 13 amino acids. This CDR3 reads CASSLGYNYGYTF. The DNA for the CDR3 is TGTGCCAGCAGTTTAGGATATAACTATGGCTACACCTTC.

This sequence joins TRBV18 and TRBJ1-2; D possibly corresponds to TRBD1 (6 bases). The CDR3 covers 17 residues. V gave up 2 bases and J gave up 7 bases, with 23 bases separating them. Germline assignment: CDR1 KGHSH and CDR2 LQKENI. The CDR3 DNA sequence: TGTGCCAGCTCACCATTTTCACAGGGAAACCAGTATGGTGGCTACACCTTC. Translated: CASSPFSQGNQYGGYTF.

V and J are TRBV10-3 and TRBJ1-2; TRBD1 matches at 7 bases. J gave up 3 bases and V 7 bases, and 17 bases lay outside the gene matches. The CDR3 consists of 17 residues. Per the germline V gene, CDR1 is ENHRY and CDR2 is SYGVKD. CDR3 sequence (DNA): TGTGCCATCAAAACTCGACAGGGAGATAATGTTGACTATGGCTACACCTTC. Encoded protein: CAIKTRQGDNVDYGYTF.

This clone was counted a single time. The chain combines TRBV2 with TRBJ2-4; TRBD2 matches at 8 bases. CDR1 is SNHLY and CDR2 is FYNNEI in the germline V gene. The CDR3 extends over 15 amino acids. V was clipped by 2 bases and J by 7 bases; unmatched bases: 7. The CDR3 nucleotides read TGTGCCAGCAGTGAATTCGCGGGAGGCGAGAACATTCAGTACTTC. Its protein is CASSEFAGGENIQYF.

The chain uses TRBV7-3 and TRBJ2-2, with D possibly being TRBD1 (6 bases). V lost 0 bases, J lost 0 bases, and 8 bases lay in between. CDR1 and CDR2 from the germline V gene are SGHTA and FQGTGA. This CDR3 is built from 16 residues. CDR3 loop: CASSLTDSSNTGELFF. The CDR3 nucleotides are TGTGCCAGCAGCTTAACGGACAGCTCGAACACCGGGGAGCTGTTTTTT.

The genes are TRBV27 and TRBJ2-3, with 7 bases aligning to TRBD2. The CDR3 loop spans 13 amino acids. V lost 6 bases, J lost 5 bases, and 5 bases stayed unmatched. Germline values: CDR1 MNHEY, CDR2 SMNVEV (reference sequence). CDR3 loop: CASSGRRGDTQYF. CDR3 coding DNA: TGTGCCAGCAGCGGGAGGCGGGGAGATACGCAGTATTTT.

The J gene is TRBJ2-3, the V gene TRBV5-8; D is unclear. Germline V gives CDR1 SGHTS, CDR2 YDEGEE. Deletions cut 0 bases from V and 1 base from J, with 15 bases between. This CDR3 has 17 residues. In nucleotides, the CDR3 is TGTGCCAGCAGCTTGGCCGCAGTTCAAGTTGGCACAGATACGCAGTATTTT. It yields the protein CASSLAAVQVGTDTQYF. The variable domain in full, with the rest retrieved from reference TRBV5-8 and TRBJ2-3, is EAGVTQSPTHLIKTRGQQATLRCSPISGHTSVYWYQQALGLGLQFLLWYDEGEERNRGNFPPRFSGRQFPNYSSELNVNALELEDSALYLCASSLAAVQVGTDTQYFGPGTRLTVL.

The chain uses TRBV5-6 and TRBJ1-2, with 7 bases matching TRBD1. There are 15 residues in the CDR3. Germline loops: CDR1 SGHDT, CDR2 YYEEEE. V shed 4 bases, J shed 0 bases, and the junction held 6 bases outside the gene matches. In nucleotides, the CDR3 is TGTGCCAGCAGCATCCGGGACAGATCTAACTATGGCTACACCTTC. Its protein is CASSIRDRSNYGYTF.

The chain has TRBV30 and TRBJ1-6, with D unclear. The germline V gene encodes CDR1 GTSNPN and CDR2 SVGIG (reference sequence). The V gene lost 1 base and the J gene lost 9 bases, with 22 bases spanning the gap. The CDR3 totals 17 residues. This CDR3 is CAWSEWIDPTIGSPLHF. CDR3 bases: TGTGCCTGGAGTGAGTGGATAGACCCAACCATAGGTTCACCCCTCCACTTT.

This clone appeared a few times. The V gene is TRBV7-2, the J gene TRBJ1-4; 8 positions match TRBD1. This CDR3 is 16 amino acids long. The ends lost 5 bases at V and 4 bases at J; junction bases unmatched: 9. Germline V lookup: CDR1 SGHTA, CDR2 FQGNSA. The CDR3 is CASSLGDRPLNEKLFF. Here the CDR3 DNA reads TGTGCCAGCAGCCTCGGGGACAGGCCCCTTAATGAAAAACTGTTTTTT.

J is TRBJ1-5 and V is TRBV28, with a possible D match to TRBD1 (6 bases). This CDR3 has 16 residues. Germline CDR1 reads MDHEN; CDR2 reads SYDVKM. V shed 5 bases and J shed 5 bases, with 19 bases lying between them. CDR3 region: CASSPGGGDNYQPQHF. Here the CDR3 DNA reads TGTGCCAGCAGTCCGGGCGGGGGCGATAATTATCAGCCCCAGCATTTT.

Turning to this clone: Other DNA sequences within the sample encode an identical CDR3. The rearrangement uses TRBV7-2 and TRBJ2-3; no reliable D call. This CDR3 is built from 14 residues. Germline CDR1 is SGHTA and CDR2 is FQGNSA. The germline V and J ends were trimmed by 0 bases and 2 bases, with 6 bases remaining between them. The CDR3 DNA follows: TGTGCCAGCAGCTTAGCGAGGAACACAGATACGCAGTATTTT. Protein product: CASSLARNTDTQYF. The variable domain in full, with the rest retrieved from reference TRBV7-2 and TRBJ2-3, is GAGVSQSPSNKVTEKGKDVELRCDPISGHTALYWYRQSLGQGLEFLIYFQGNSAPDKSGLPSDRFSAERTGGSVSTLTIQRTQQEDSAVYLCASSLARNTDTQYFGPGTRLTVL.

V usage is TRBV4-2 and J usage is TRBJ1-5; no clear D gene. V gave up 0 bases and J gave up 3 bases, with 12 bases separating them. The germline CDR1 and CDR2 sequences are LGHNA and YNFKEQ. The CDR3 has 16 residues. The DNA of the CDR3 is TGTGCCAGCAGCCAAGATTCCGGATCCCACAATCAGCCCCAGCATTTT. Protein product: CASSQDSGSHNQPQHF.

The J gene is TRBJ2-3, the V gene TRBV29-1, with D uncertain. Germline CDR1 is SQVTM and CDR2 is ANQGSEA. V gave up 3 bases and J gave up 3 bases, with 13 bases separating them. The CDR3 spans 14 residues. CDR3 nucleotide sequence: TGCAGCGTTGAGCCCCGGATTAGAACAGATACGCAGTATTTT. Its translation is CSVEPRIRTDTQYF.

The chain is built from TRBV7-3 and TRBJ2-3; 7 bases are shared with TRBD2. V shed 5 bases, J shed 4 bases, and the junction held 12 bases outside the gene matches. Germline CDR1 is SGHTA and CDR2 is FQGTGA. The CDR3 covers 16 residues. The CDR3 loop reads CASSVSLTGGADTQYF. The DNA for the CDR3 is TGTGCCAGCAGCGTAAGCCTGACGGGAGGTGCAGATACGCAGTATTTT.

The gene calls are TRBV30 and TRBJ2-1; TRBD2 matches at 9 bases. The CDR3 is 11 residues long. Trimming cost V 7 bases and J 7 bases; bases outside gene matches: 2. Germline assignment: CDR1 GTSNPN and CDR2 SVGIG (reference sequence). The CDR3 DNA reads TGTGCCTTGAGCGGGAGGAATGAGCAGTTCTTC. Its translation: CALSGRNEQFF.

This clone was recorded only once. In the same sample, other DNA sequences code for this CDR3. This chain joins TRBV11-2 and TRBJ2-2; no clear D gene. The germline V gene has CDR1 SGHAT and CDR2 FQNNGV. The CDR3 is 12 amino acids. V lost 2 bases and J 5 bases, leaving 3 bases between the germline ends. For the CDR3, the DNA is TGTGCCAGCAGCTTATTAACCGGGGAGCTGTTTTTT. Translation: CASSLLTGELFF.

The chain has TRBV5-4 and TRBJ2-5, with 9 bases fitting TRBD1. Germline values: CDR1 SGHNT, CDR2 YYREEE (reference sequence). The CDR3 loop spans 16 amino acids. V was clipped by 0 bases and J by 2 bases; unmatched bases: 5. CDR3 region: CASSLATGGGQETQYF. CDR3 coding DNA: TGTGCCAGCAGCTTGGCGACAGGGGGAGGGCAAGAGACCCAGTACTTC.

The genes are TRBV5-1 and TRBJ2-3, with D perhaps matching TRBD2 (5 bases). Trimming took 0 bases from V and 0 from J, leaving 11 bases between them. This CDR3 is 16 amino acids long. The germline V gene has CDR1 SGHRS and CDR2 YFSETQ. The CDR3 DNA reads as TGCGCCAGCAGCTTGGCGGTTAGAGGGAGCACAGATACGCAGTATTTT. It encodes CASSLAVRGSTDTQYF.

This clone was recorded once. This chain connects TRBV29-1 to TRBJ1-5; 8 bases fit TRBD1. The length of the CDR3 is 14 residues. Trimming removed 6 bases from V and 6 bases from J; junction bases left unmatched: 10. CDR1 is SQVTM, CDR2 ANQGSEA, per germline. CDR3 bases: TGCAGCGTGAACGGGACAGGCCCATCTCAGCCCCAGCATTTT. Residues: CSVNGTGPSQPQHF.

The CDR3 DNA is TGTGCCAGCAGTTACTCCGAGCAGCAGCCCCAGCATTTT. It is translated as CASSYSEQQPQHF. The V call is TRBV6-6, the J call TRBJ1-5; unclear D gene. Germline assignment: CDR1 MNHNY and CDR2 SVGAGI (reference sequence). V lost 0 bases and J lost 7, with 7 bases in between. The CDR3 covers 13 residues.

The gene calls are TRBV15 and TRBJ2-1, with 7 bases aligning to TRBD2. CDR1 and CDR2 (germline): LNHNV, YYDKDF (reference sequence). This CDR3 spans 15 amino acids. J lost 3 bases, V lost 3 bases, and 5 bases had no gene match. As DNA, the CDR3 is TGTGCCACCAGCAGTCTACTAGCGATCTACAATGAGCAGTTCTTC. It is translated as CATSSLLAIYNEQFF.

V and J are TRBV6-5 and TRBJ1-4; 10 bases agree with TRBD1. The V segment lost 6 bases and the J segment 10 bases; nucleotides outside the gene matches: 11. Germline V gene sequence: CDR1 MNHEY, CDR2 SVGAGI. The CDR3 is made up of 15 amino acids. Written as DNA, the CDR3 is TGTGCCAGCAGCATGGAGGACAGGGGGTTCGGAAAACTGTTTTTT. Its protein is CASSMEDRGFGKLFF.

This chain uses TRBV7-2 with TRBJ2-1, with 12 bases identical to TRBD2. Losses at the gene ends were 5 bases for V and 8 bases for J; bases not matched to a gene: 1. Germline values: CDR1 SGHTA, CDR2 FQGNSA. The length of the CDR3 is 13 residues. The CDR3 coding sequence is TGTGCCAGCAGCCGACTAGCGGGGGATGAGCAGTTCTTC. Amino acid sequence: CASSRLAGDEQFF.

This clone was found a few times. The V gene is TRBV11-2, the J gene TRBJ1-1; D unclear. CDR3 length: 13 amino acids. V was pared by 8 bases and J by 3 bases, with 13 bases between. Germline V gene data show CDR1 as SGHAT and CDR2 as FQNNGV. CDR3 sequence (DNA): TGTGCCAGCTCCTCTTTCGGGGACACTGAAGCTTTCTTT. Translation: CASSSFGDTEAFF.

V is TRBV29-1 and J is TRBJ2-1, with 12 nucleotides matching TRBD2. This CDR3 has 17 residues. In germline, CDR1 is SQVTM, CDR2 ANQGSEA. Trimming cost V 6 bases and J 1 base; bases outside gene matches: 10. CDR3 in amino acids: CSVPTSGSGWSYNEQFF. CDR3 DNA: TGCAGCGTCCCGACTAGCGGGAGTGGGTGGTCCTACAATGAGCAGTTCTTC.